The text below deals with one T cell receptor (beta chain). Its antigen is unknown. This sample was taken from a study of Graves' ophthalmopathy and Graves' hyperthyroidism. Patients in the hyperthyroidism group, adults aged 18 to 65, were newly diagnosed, under 2 months' duration. Scientists amplified the TCR beta CDR3 regions from RNA transcripts. RT-PCR with HTBI primers came first, then second-round multiplex PCR. A single record per CDR3 protein comes from TCRdb applying MiXCR to the multiplex PCR reads. Seen here are 400,000 or so distinct CDR3 sequences, 17% observed once, and the top ten hold around 2.4%. Study results and caveats: The model forecast ophthalmopathy progression, reaching 60% to 71% sensitivity and approximately 79% specificity.

CDR1 SGHAT and CDR2 FQNNGV come from the germline V gene. V shed 0 bases and J 3 bases; nucleotides not matched to a gene: 8. The CDR3 is 17 amino acids. This clonotype was sampled from an adult woman with stable Graves' hyperthyroidism. Sequenced material: peripheral blood. The chain joins TRBV11-2 to TRBJ2-5; 9 bases align to TRBD2. The CDR3 loop is CASSLDRIPSGEETQYF. CDR3 DNA sequence: TGTGCCAGCAGCTTAGATCGAATCCCTAGCGGGGAAGAGACCCAGTACTTC.